In this sample, the clone carrying this TCR beta chain turned up a few times. The antigen is undetermined. Primers for the PCR totalled 60 Vbeta and 13 Jbeta. Here immunoSEQ multiplex PCR was the method, and the copy in TCRdb shows in-frame clones only, minus some. Of some 150,000 clones in the sample, roughly 80% were seen once. This entry comes from a study of cytomegalovirus exposure and HLA in healthy donors. Overall study findings and caveats: What a later analysis reportedly showed was that an Asian-associated ancestry cluster had fewer N-insertions than the roughly 700-donor mean. When the data were analyzed later, several of the most significant clusters appeared to be linked to common viral pathogens.

The CDR3 loop spans 12 amino acids. Germline V CDR1 and CDR2: SNHLY, FYNNEI. Between the trimmed V and J ends, which lost 5 bases and 3 bases, there was a span of 7 bases. The genes are TRBV2 and TRBJ1-2; D gene uncertain. Sequenced sample: PBMCs. The TCR sequence derives from a woman between 18 and 29 years old in good health and CMV-seronegative. As DNA, the CDR3 is TGTGCCAGCAGTCCAGATTACTATGGCTACACCTTC. It codes for CASSPDYYGYTF.